This is a list of T cell receptor beta chains from one sample in a study of T cell responses to AZD1222 COVID-19 vaccine. Measured with immunoSEQ multiplex PCR; TCRdb has only the in-frame clones, and not every one. The sample lists about 140,000 clones; around 90% were seen once. The input for sequencing was peripheral blood, taken on day 0 of AZD1222 vaccination. The source of these receptors is an adult in good health. Both conserved end residues are part of each CDR3. D genes are given only for firm matches. Rows may omit the clone size; those that give it use once, few, many or a size class.

j_call v_call clone_size d_call cdr3_aa cdr3_nt
TRBJ1-2 TRBV18 once . CASSPDKNYGYTF TGTGCCAGCTCACCAGACAAGAACTATGGCTACACCTTC
TRBJ1-6 TRBV5-1 . . CASSFSRAFGGNSPLHF TGCGCCAGCAGCTTTAGCAGGGCTTTCGGGGGCAATTCACCCCTCCACTTT
TRBJ2-1 TRBV5-4 once . CASSSAPDNEQFF TGTGCCAGCAGCTCAGCGCCCGACAATGAGCAGTTCTTC
TRBJ2-7 TRBV13 . . CASSFDSNSEEQYF TGTGCCAGCAGCTTTGACAGTAACTCTGAAGAGCAGTACTTC
TRBJ1-2 TRBV24-1 . TRBD1 CATSDPQGAIGYTF TGTGCCACCAGTGATCCTCAGGGGGCCATTGGCTACACCTTC
TRBJ2-7 TRBV3-1/TRBV3-2 . . CASSQDQLEQYF TGTGCCAGCAGCCAAGATCAACTCGAGCAGTACTTC
TRBJ1-4 TRBV12-3/TRBV12-4 . . CASSLHSGEKLFF TGTGCCAGCAGTTTACACAGTGGGGAAAAACTGTTTTTT
TRBJ1-2 TRBV19 . TRBD1 CASSIIGTAFNYGYTF TGTGCCAGTAGTATTATTGGGACAGCCTTTAACTATGGCTACACCTTC
TRBJ1-1 TRBV19 . . CASSDVQGRGNTEAFF TGTGCCAGTAGTGACGTCCAGGGCAGAGGAAACACTGAAGCTTTCTTT
TRBJ2-2 TRBV6-1 . . CASSDRAGGYGELFF TGTGCCAGCAGTGATAGGGCAGGAGGGTACGGGGAGCTGTTTTTT
TRBJ1-6 TRBV3-1/TRBV3-2 . . CASRLGHTNSPLHF TGTGCCAGCAGACTCGGGCATACCAATTCACCCCTCCACTTT
TRBJ1-2 TRBV7-6 . TRBD1 CASSARMPGTGLNYGYTF TGTGCCAGCAGCGCCCGGATGCCTGGGACAGGGCTGAACTATGGCTACACCTTC
TRBJ1-1 TRBV4-1 . . CASSQGRGGYTEAFF TGCGCCAGCAGCCAAGGTAGGGGAGGGTACACTGAAGCTTTCTTT
TRBJ1-6 TRBV11-3 . . CASSLRRDSPLHF TGTGCCAGCAGCTTAAGGCGGGATTCACCCCTCCACTTT